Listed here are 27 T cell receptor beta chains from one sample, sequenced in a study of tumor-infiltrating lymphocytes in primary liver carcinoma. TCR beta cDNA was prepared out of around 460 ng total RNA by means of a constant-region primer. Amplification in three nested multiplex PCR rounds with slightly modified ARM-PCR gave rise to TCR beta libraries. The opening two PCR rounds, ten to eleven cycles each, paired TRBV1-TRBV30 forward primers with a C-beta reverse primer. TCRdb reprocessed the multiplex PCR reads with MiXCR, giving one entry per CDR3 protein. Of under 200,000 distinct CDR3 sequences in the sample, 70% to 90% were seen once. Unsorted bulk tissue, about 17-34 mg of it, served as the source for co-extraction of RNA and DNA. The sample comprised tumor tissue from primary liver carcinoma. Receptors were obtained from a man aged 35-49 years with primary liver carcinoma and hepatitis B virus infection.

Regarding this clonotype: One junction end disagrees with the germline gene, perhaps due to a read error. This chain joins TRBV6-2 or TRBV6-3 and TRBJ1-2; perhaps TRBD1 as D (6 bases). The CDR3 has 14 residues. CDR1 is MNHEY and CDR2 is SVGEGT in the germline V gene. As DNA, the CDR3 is TGTGCCAGCAGAACCCCGGCGCAGGGGTATGACTACATCTTC. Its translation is CASRTPAQGYDYIF.

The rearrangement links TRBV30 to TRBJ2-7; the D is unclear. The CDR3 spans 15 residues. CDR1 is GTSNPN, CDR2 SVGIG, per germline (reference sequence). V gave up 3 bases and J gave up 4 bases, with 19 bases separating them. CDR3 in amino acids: CAWRPIGRMDYEQYF. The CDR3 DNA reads TGTGCCTGGAGACCTATAGGAAGAATGGATTACGAGCAGTACTTC.

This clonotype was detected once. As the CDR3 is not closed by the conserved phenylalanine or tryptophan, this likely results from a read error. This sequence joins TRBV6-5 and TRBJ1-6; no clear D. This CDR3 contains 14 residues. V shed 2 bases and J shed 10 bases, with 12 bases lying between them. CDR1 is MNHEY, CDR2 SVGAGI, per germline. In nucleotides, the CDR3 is TGTGCCAGCAGTTACGGCCAGGACCCCTCACCCCTCCACCTT. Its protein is CASSYGQDPSPLHL.

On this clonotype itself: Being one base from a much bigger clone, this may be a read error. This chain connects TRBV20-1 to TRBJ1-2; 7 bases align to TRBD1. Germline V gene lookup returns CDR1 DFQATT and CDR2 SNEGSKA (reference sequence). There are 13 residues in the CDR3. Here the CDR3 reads CNAREGGQDGYTF. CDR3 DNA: TGCAATGCTAGAGAAGGCGGACAGGATGGCTACACCTTC.

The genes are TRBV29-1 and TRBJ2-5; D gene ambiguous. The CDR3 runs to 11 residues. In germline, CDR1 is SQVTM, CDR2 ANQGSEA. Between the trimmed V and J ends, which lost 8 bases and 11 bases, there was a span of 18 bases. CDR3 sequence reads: CSIGWVYEQYF. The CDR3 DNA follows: TGCAGCATTGGGTGGGTATATGAGCAGTACTTC.

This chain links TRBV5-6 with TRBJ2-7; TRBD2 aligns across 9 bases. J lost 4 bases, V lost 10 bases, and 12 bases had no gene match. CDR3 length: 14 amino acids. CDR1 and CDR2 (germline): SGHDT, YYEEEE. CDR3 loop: CAGNFPGLAYEQYF. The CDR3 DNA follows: TGTGCCGGCAACTTCCCGGGACTAGCATACGAGCAGTACTTC.

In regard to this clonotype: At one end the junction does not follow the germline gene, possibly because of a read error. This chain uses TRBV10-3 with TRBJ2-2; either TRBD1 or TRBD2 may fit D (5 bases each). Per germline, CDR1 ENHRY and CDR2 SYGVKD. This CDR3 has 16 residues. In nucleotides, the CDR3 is TGTGCCATCAATCCGGGACGTAACTTAGGCACCAGGGAGCTGTTTTTT. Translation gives CAINPGRNLGTRELFF.

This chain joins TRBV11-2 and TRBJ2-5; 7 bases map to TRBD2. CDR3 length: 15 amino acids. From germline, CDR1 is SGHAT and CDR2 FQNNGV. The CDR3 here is CVCSLVASGQETQYF. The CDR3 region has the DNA TGTGTCTGCAGCTTAGTGGCTAGCGGACAAGAGACCCAGTACTTC.

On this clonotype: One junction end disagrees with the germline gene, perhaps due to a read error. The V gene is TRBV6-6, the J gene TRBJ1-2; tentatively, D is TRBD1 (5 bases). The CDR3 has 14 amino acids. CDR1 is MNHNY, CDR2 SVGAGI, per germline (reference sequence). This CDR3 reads CASTTGHRNYGYIF. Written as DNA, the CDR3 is TGTGCCAGCACCACGGGTCACAGGAACTATGGCTACATCTTC.

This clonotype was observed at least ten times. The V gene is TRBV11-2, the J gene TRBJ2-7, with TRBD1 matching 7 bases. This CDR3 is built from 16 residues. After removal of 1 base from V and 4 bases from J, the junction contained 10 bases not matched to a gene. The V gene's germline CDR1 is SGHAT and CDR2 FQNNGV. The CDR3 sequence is CASSLAPDRAKYEQYF. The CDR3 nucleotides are TGTGCCAGCAGCTTAGCCCCAGACAGGGCTAAATACGAGCAGTACTTC.

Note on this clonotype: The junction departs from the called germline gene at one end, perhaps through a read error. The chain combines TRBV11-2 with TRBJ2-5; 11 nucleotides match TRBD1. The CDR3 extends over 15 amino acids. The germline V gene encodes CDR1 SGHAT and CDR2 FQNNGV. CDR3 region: CASSRTGGRQDTQYF. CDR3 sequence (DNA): TGTGCCAGCAGTAGGACAGGGGGCAGGCAAGATACCCAGTACTTC.

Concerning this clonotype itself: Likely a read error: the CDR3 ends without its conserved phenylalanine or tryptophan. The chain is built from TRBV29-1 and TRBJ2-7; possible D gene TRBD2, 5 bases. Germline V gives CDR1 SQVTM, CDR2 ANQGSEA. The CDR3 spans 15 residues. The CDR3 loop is CSVEDPRGSSHEQYL. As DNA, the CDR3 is TGCAGCGTTGAAGATCCACGAGGGAGCTCCCACGAGCAGTACTTA.

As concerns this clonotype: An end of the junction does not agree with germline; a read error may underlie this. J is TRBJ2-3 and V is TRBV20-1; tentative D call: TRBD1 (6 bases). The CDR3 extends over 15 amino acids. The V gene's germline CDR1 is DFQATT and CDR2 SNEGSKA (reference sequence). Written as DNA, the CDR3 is TGCAGTGCTAGTGGTTCTGAGGGTCGGACAGTTACGCAGTATTTT. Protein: CSASGSEGRTVTQYF.

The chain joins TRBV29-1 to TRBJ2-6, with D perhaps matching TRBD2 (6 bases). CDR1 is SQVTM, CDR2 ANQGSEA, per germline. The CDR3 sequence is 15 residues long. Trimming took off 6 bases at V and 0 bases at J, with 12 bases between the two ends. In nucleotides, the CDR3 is TGCAGCGTAGCATGGGGGGTCTCTGGGGCCAACGTCCTGACTTTC. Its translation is CSVAWGVSGANVLTF. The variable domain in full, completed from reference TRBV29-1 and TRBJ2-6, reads SAVISQKPSRDICQRGTSLTIQCQVDSQVTMMFWYRQQPGQSLTLIATANQGSEATYESGFVIDKFPISRPNLTFSTLTVSNMSPEDSSIYLCSVAWGVSGANVLTFGAGSRLTVL.

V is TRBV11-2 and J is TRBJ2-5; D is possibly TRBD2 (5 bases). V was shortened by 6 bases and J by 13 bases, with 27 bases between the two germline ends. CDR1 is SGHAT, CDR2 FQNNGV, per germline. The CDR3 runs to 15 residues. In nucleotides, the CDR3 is TGTGCCAGCAGATTAACCCCCCATGACGGGGAGATCCGGTACTTC. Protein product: CASRLTPHDGEIRYF.

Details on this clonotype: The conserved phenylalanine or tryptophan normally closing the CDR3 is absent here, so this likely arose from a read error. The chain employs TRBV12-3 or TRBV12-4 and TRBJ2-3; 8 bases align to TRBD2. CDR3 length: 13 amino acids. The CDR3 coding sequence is TGTGCCAGCAGTACTAGCGGCACAGATGCGCAGTATCTT. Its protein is CASSTSGTDAQYL.

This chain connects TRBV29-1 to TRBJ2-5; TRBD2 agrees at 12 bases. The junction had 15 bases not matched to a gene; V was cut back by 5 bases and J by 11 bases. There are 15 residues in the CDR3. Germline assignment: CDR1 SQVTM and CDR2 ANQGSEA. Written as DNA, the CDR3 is TGCAGCGTTCAGACTAGCGGGAGTTGGGCAGAAAGTCAGTACTTC. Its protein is CSVQTSGSWAESQYF.

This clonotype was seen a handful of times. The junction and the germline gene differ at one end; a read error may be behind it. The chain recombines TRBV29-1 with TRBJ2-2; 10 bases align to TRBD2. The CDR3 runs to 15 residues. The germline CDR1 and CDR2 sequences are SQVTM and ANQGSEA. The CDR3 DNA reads TGCAGTGTTGGGACTAGCGCGGCGAACACCTGGGAGTTGTTTTTT. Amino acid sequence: CSVGTSAANTWELFF.

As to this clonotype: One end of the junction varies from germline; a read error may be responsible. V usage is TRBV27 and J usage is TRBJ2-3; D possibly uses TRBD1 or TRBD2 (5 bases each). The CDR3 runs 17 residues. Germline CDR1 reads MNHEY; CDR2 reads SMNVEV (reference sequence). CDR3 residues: CVSSLDILPGTTDTQYF. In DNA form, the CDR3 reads TGTGTCAGCAGTTTAGATATCCTCCCAGGGACCACAGATACGCAGTATTTT.

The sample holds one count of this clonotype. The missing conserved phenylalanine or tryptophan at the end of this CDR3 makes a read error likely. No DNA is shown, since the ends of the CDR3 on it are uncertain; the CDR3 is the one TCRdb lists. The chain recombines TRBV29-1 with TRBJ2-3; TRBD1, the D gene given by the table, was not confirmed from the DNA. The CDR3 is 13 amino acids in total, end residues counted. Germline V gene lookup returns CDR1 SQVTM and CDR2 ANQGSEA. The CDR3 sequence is CSVRTGGGDTHYL.

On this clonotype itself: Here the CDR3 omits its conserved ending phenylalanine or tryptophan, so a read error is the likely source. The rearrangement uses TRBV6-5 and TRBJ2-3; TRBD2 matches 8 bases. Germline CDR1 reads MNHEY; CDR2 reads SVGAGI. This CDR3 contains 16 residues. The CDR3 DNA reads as TGTGCCAGCAGATACTCTTTAGCGGGGTACATAGATACGCAGTATTCT. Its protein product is CASRYSLAGYIDTQYS.

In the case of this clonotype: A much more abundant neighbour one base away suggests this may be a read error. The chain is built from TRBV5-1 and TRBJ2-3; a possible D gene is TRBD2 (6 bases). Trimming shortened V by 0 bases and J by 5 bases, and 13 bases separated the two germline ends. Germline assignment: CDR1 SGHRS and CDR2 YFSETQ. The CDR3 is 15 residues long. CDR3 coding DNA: TGCGCCAGCAGCTTGGACGGGAGTACGAGAGATACGCAGTATTTT. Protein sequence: CASSLDGSTRDTQYF.

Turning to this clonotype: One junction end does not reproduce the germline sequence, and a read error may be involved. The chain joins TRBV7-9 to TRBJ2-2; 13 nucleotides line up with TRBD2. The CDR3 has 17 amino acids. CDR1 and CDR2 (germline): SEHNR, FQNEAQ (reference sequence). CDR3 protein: CDSSSPGLAGVPGELFF. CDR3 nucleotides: TGTGACAGCAGCTCACCTGGACTAGCGGGAGTGCCCGGGGAGCTGTTTTTT.

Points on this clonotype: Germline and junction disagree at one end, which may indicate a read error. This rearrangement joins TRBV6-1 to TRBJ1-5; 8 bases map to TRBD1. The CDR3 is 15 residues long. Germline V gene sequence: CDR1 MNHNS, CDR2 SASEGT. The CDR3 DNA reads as TGTGCCAGTAGTGCGAGACAGGGGCAAAATCAGCCCCAGCATTTT. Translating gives CASSARQGQNQPQHF.

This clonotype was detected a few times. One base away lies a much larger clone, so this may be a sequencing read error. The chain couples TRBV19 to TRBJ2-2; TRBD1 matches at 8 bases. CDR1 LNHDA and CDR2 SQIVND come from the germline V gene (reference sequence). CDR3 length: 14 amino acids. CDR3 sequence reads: CVSSHGQGTGELFF. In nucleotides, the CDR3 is TGTGTCAGTAGTCACGGACAGGGCACCGGGGAGCTGTTTTTT. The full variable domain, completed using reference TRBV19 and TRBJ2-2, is DGGITQSPKYLFRKEGQNVTLSCEQNLNHDAMYWYRQDPGQGLRLIYYSQIVNDFQKGDIAEGYSVSREKKESFPLTVTSAQKNPTAFYLCVSSHGQGTGELFFGEGSRLTVL.

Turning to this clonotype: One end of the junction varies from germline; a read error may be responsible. CDR3 nucleotides: TGTGCCAGCAGCTACGCAGGGGTCAAGGAGACCCAGTATTTC. Translating it yields CASSYAGVKETQYF. This chain links TRBV6-5 with TRBJ2-5; a possible D gene is TRBD1 (6 bases). Germline lookup yields CDR1 MNHEY and CDR2 SVGAGI. The length of the CDR3 is 14 residues.

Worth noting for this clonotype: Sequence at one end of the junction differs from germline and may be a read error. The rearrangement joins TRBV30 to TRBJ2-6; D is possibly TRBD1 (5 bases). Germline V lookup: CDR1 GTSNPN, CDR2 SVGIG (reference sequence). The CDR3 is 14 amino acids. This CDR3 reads CAWCLGAAKIVLIF. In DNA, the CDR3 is TGTGCCTGGTGTCTAGGGGCGGCTAAAATCGTCCTGATTTTC.